These 31 T cell receptor beta chains share one sample of origin, sequenced in a study of Graves' ophthalmopathy and Graves' hyperthyroidism. Beta-chain TCR CDR3 regions were amplified from RNA transcripts. Following a first-round RT-PCR that used HTBI primers, a second-round multiplex PCR was carried out. TCRdb re-called the multiplex PCR reads with MiXCR, one entry per CDR3 protein. This table has approximately 1.2 million distinct CDR3 sequences, about 35% appearing once. Sequencing input: peripheral blood or thyroid tissue (not recorded which). All receptors come from an adult man with Graves' hyperthyroidism.

This clonotype was seen at least ten times. V and J are TRBV7-9 and TRBJ2-5; D is possibly TRBD1 (5 bases). Germline CDR1 is SEHNR and CDR2 is FQNEAQ (reference sequence). The CDR3 length is 17 residues. V was pared by 4 bases and J by 0 bases, with 18 bases between. The CDR3, as DNA: TGTGCCAGCAGCTCTTTCCAACAGGCAGGGTACCAAGAGACCCAGTACTTC. Translated: CASSSFQQAGYQETQYF.

This clonotype was counted only a few times. This sequence joins TRBV12-3 or TRBV12-4 and TRBJ1-2; 9 bases line up with TRBD1. The CDR3 length is 12 residues. V was clipped by 6 bases and J by 7 bases; unmatched bases: 3. CDR3 sequence (DNA): TGTGCCAGCAGACAGGGGGCGCGTGGCTACACCTTC. Its translation: CASRQGARGYTF.

V gene TRBV25-1 combines with J gene TRBJ1-5; a possible D gene is TRBD1 (5 bases). The CDR3 is made up of 14 amino acids. CDR1 is MGHDK and CDR2 is SYGVNS in the germline V gene. V was pared by 3 bases and J by 7 bases, with 13 bases between. CDR3 protein: CASSDGSGLQPQHF. In DNA, the CDR3 is TGTGCCAGCAGTGATGGGTCAGGGCTGCAGCCCCAGCATTTT.

This clonotype was seen a handful of times. The chain links TRBV11-2 to TRBJ2-5; either TRBD1 or TRBD2 may fit D (5 bases each). Trimming took off 5 bases at V and 2 bases at J, with 15 bases between the two ends. This CDR3 contains 15 residues. Germline values: CDR1 SGHAT, CDR2 FQNNGV. CDR3 sequence: CASSQLGTDQETQYF. The CDR3 coding sequence is TGTGCCAGCAGCCAGCTAGGGACGGATCAAGAGACCCAGTACTTC.

This clonotype was detected many times. V usage is TRBV12-3 or TRBV12-4 and J usage is TRBJ2-5; D not certain. The V gene lost 6 bases and the J gene lost 4 bases, with 6 bases spanning the gap. This CDR3 has 11 amino acids. As DNA, the CDR3 is TGTGCCAGCAGATACGCAGAGACCCAGTACTTC. As protein: CASRYAETQYF.

A single count supports this clonotype. V gene TRBV2 combines with J gene TRBJ1-2; 8 nucleotides line up with TRBD1. J lost 0 bases, V lost 7 bases, and 4 bases had no gene match. The CDR3 consists of 14 residues. Germline V lookup: CDR1 SNHLY, CDR2 FYNNEI. CDR3 DNA: TGTGCCAGCATTCCGGGACAGGCTAACTATGGCTACACCTTC. Translating gives CASIPGQANYGYTF.

This chain connects TRBV14 to TRBJ2-2; D is unclear. CDR3 length: 13 amino acids. Trimming took off 11 bases at V and 1 base at J, with 11 bases between the two ends. Per the germline V gene, CDR1 is SGHDN and CDR2 is FVKESK. This CDR3 is CAWSAENTGELFF. CDR3 in DNA: TGTGCCTGGAGTGCGGAGAACACCGGGGAGCTGTTTTTT.

The chain employs TRBV29-1 and TRBJ2-5; TRBD2 matches at 8 bases. This CDR3 region has 17 residues. In germline, CDR1 is SQVTM, CDR2 ANQGSEA. The ends lost 5 bases at V and 0 bases at J; junction bases unmatched: 14. CDR3 sequence: CSVQGSAGGPYQETQYF. CDR3 in DNA: TGCAGCGTTCAGGGGTCGGCGGGGGGCCCGTACCAAGAGACCCAGTACTTC.

This chain uses TRBV19 with TRBJ1-5; D unresolved. Germline CDR1 and CDR2: LNHDA and SQIVND (reference sequence). CDR3 size: 12 residues. The CDR3 sequence is CARLDSNQPQHF. CDR3 in DNA: TGTGCTAGATTAGATAGCAATCAGCCCCAGCATTTT. Combining the CDR3 with reference TRBV19 and TRBJ1-5 gives the whole variable domain DGGITQSPKYLFRKEGQNVTLSCEQNLNHDAMYWYRQDPGQGLRLIYYSQIVNDFQKGDIAEGYSVSREKKESFPLTVTSAQKNPTAFYLCARLDSNQPQHFGDGTRLSIL.

This clonotype was counted many times. The CDR3 DNA sequence: TGTGCCAGCAGCTCTCGACAGGGCGGAAACACTGAAGCTTTCTTT. Its protein product is CASSSRQGGNTEAFF. The chain is built from TRBV7-9 and TRBJ1-1; TRBD1 matches at 7 bases. V lost 4 bases to trimming and J lost 2 bases; unmatched junction nucleotides: 7. This CDR3 comprises 15 residues. The germline gives CDR1 SEHNR, CDR2 FQNEAQ (reference sequence).

This chain connects TRBV7-8 to TRBJ2-7; 11 nucleotides align to TRBD1. This CDR3 has 16 amino acids. The germline V gene encodes CDR1 SGHVS and CDR2 FQNEAQ. Trimming removed 2 bases from V and 4 bases from J; junction bases left unmatched: 7. The DNA for the CDR3 is TGTGCCAGCAGCTTACGGCCGGGGGACAGGGGGTACGAGCAGTACTTC. Its translation: CASSLRPGDRGYEQYF.

With regard to this clonotype: At one of its ends the junction is not consistent with the germline gene, which may arise from a read error. V gene TRBV9 combines with J gene TRBJ1-1, with D hard to call. The CDR3 spans 13 residues. Germline V gene sequence: CDR1 SGDLS, CDR2 YYNGEE. In nucleotides, the CDR3 is TGTGCCAGCAGCGGGGGAGCCGTCACTGAAGCTTCCTTT. This codes for CASSGGAVTEASF.

The V call is TRBV5-1, the J call TRBJ1-2, with a weak D call TRBD1 (5 bases). Trimming removed 0 bases at V and 4 bases at J, with 22 bases between. This CDR3 is built from 18 residues. The germline CDR1 and CDR2 sequences are SGHRS and YFSETQ. The CDR3 here is CASSLGPNRDSGGYGYTF. The CDR3 coding sequence is TGCGCCAGCAGCTTGGGGCCTAACCGGGACTCAGGAGGCTATGGCTACACCTTC.

The chain links TRBV10-2 to TRBJ2-7; 9 bases match TRBD1. The V and J ends lost 4 bases and 7 bases, in that order; junction bases with no gene match: 8. The CDR3 length is 14 residues. Per germline, CDR1 WSHSY and CDR2 SAAADI. Written as DNA, the CDR3 is TGCGCCAGCAGTGCCGGACAGGGGTCGGGTGAGCAGTACTTC. This encodes CASSAGQGSGEQYF.

The table lists this clonotype with many counts. V gene TRBV10-3 combines with J gene TRBJ1-1; weak D call: TRBD1 (6 bases). This CDR3 region has 14 residues. CDR1 is ENHRY, CDR2 SYGVKD, per germline. The V end was cut by 7 bases, the J end by 11 bases, with 23 bases between. In DNA, the CDR3 is TGTGCCATCAAGCGTGAGGGGGGACTCGGGATGGCTTTCTTT. Translated, it gives CAIKREGGLGMAFF.

This chain uses TRBV5-1 with TRBJ2-5, with D hard to call. Looked up from germline, CDR1 is SGHRS and CDR2 is YFSETQ. This CDR3 has 14 residues. With 3 bases removed from V and 3 bases from J, the gap between germline ends came to 12 bases. The CDR3, as DNA: TGCGCCAGCAGCTCGACCGTGGCGGAAGAGACCCAGTACTTC. Amino acid sequence: CASSSTVAEETQYF. Based on the CDR3 plus reference TRBV5-1 and TRBJ2-5, the full variable domain is KAGVTQTPRYLIKTRGQQVTLSCSPISGHRSVSWYQQTPGQGLQFLFEYFSETQRNKGNFPGRFSGRQFSNSRSEMNVSTLELGDSALYLCASSSTVAEETQYFGPGTRLLVL.

The V call is TRBV10-3, the J call TRBJ1-3; TRBD1 might be the D (5 bases). CDR1 is ENHRY, CDR2 SYGVKD, per germline. The V and J ends lost 10 bases and 4 bases respectively, with 11 bases between them. The CDR3 has 12 amino acids. The CDR3 nucleotides read TGTGCCAGCAGCAGACAGGGAAACACCATATATTTT. Translation: CASSRQGNTIYF.

In its sample, this clonotype was seen once. The chain is built from TRBV7-3 and TRBJ2-5; either TRBD1 or TRBD2 may fit D (5 bases each). Looked up from germline, CDR1 is SGHTA and CDR2 is FQGTGA. The V end was cut by 5 bases, the J end by 4 bases, with 20 bases between. The CDR3 loop spans 16 amino acids. CDR3 nucleotide sequence: TGTGCCAGCAGCCCCCAGGTGGGGACCGAGAGAGAGACCCAGTACTTC. This encodes CASSPQVGTERETQYF.

This clonotype was counted at least ten times. The V and J genes are TRBV9 and TRBJ2-7, with 7 bases identical to TRBD1. The CDR3 covers 14 residues. The V gene's germline CDR1 is SGDLS and CDR2 YYNGEE. After removal of 5 bases from V and 2 bases from J, the junction contained 7 bases not matched to a gene. This chain's CDR3 is CASSPGTVTYEQYF. For the CDR3, the DNA is TGTGCCAGCAGTCCCGGGACAGTGACCTACGAGCAGTACTTC.

Note on this clonotype: Possible read error: a much larger clone is one base away. The chain recombines TRBV7-8 with TRBJ2-5, with TRBD1 as a possible D gene (6 bases). This CDR3 spans 13 amino acids. Germline CDR1 reads SGHVS; CDR2 reads FQNEAQ. CDR3 nucleotides: TGTGCCAGCAGTTATTCCAACAGGGACGAGCAGTGCTTC. Residues: CASSYSNRDEQCF.

The table lists this clonotype with many counts. The DNA for the CDR3 is TGCGCCAGCAGCACAGGGGGGAGCGACGAGCAGTACTTC. It codes for CASSTGGSDEQYF. The rearrangement joins TRBV5-1 to TRBJ2-7; TRBD1 matches 8 bases. This CDR3 spans 13 amino acids. The V gene end was trimmed by 4 bases and the J gene end by 5 bases; junction bases not matched to a gene: 5. CDR1 is SGHRS and CDR2 is YFSETQ in the germline V gene.

The chain couples TRBV9 to TRBJ2-1; 12 bases map to TRBD2. This CDR3 has 15 residues. Losses at the gene ends were 3 bases for V and 9 bases for J; bases not matched to a gene: 7. Per the germline V gene, CDR1 is SGDLS and CDR2 is YYNGEE. The CDR3 spells CASSAGTSGFGEQFF. The CDR3 bases are TGTGCCAGCAGCGCCGGGACTAGCGGGTTCGGTGAGCAGTTCTTC.

The genes are TRBV5-6 and TRBJ2-7, with 8 bases identical to TRBD1. With 2 bases clipped from V and 2 bases from J, the junction kept 12 bases outside the gene matches. The CDR3 has 17 amino acids. Germline V gene sequence: CDR1 SGHDT, CDR2 YYEEEE. This CDR3 reads CASSFSRDRFSPYEQYF. CDR3 coding DNA: TGTGCCAGCAGCTTCTCGAGGGACAGGTTCTCCCCCTACGAGCAGTACTTC.

At least ten counts were recorded for this clonotype. The chain links TRBV12-3 or TRBV12-4 to TRBJ2-7, with TRBD1 as a possible D gene (6 bases). The CDR3 sequence is 14 residues long. Between the trimmed V and J ends, which lost 5 bases and 5 bases, there was a span of 16 bases. The DNA of the CDR3 is TGTGCCAGCAGTCAACGCGGACAGACCGACGAGCAGTACTTC. As protein: CASSQRGQTDEQYF.

J is TRBJ2-2 and V is TRBV19; 8 nucleotides match TRBD2. Losses at the gene ends were 5 bases for V and 3 bases for J; bases not matched to a gene: 5. The germline V gene has CDR1 LNHDA and CDR2 SQIVND (reference sequence). This CDR3 contains 15 residues. The CDR3 sequence: CASSLRGAYTGELFF. The CDR3 coding sequence is TGTGCCAGTAGTCTGCGGGGGGCTTACACCGGGGAGCTGTTTTTT. Full variable domain (remainder filled in from reference TRBV19 and TRBJ2-2): DGGITQSPKYLFRKEGQNVTLSCEQNLNHDAMYWYRQDPGQGLRLIYYSQIVNDFQKGDIAEGYSVSREKKESFPLTVTSAQKNPTAFYLCASSLRGAYTGELFFGEGSRLTVL.

This clonotype was counted between two and nine times. J is TRBJ2-5 and V is TRBV6-2 or TRBV6-3; the D gene is possibly TRBD1 (5 bases). V shed 8 bases and J shed 3 bases, with 13 bases lying between them. This CDR3 region has 13 residues. Per germline, CDR1 MNHEY and CDR2 SVGEGT. The CDR3 is CASRFQGEETQYF. DNA of the CDR3: TGTGCCAGCCGGTTCCAGGGCGAAGAGACCCAGTACTTC.

The CDR3 coding sequence is TGTGCCAGCAGCCAGGGATTGACAGTTGATTACGAGCAGTACTTC. It is translated as CASSQGLTVDYEQYF. The V gene is TRBV14, the J gene TRBJ2-7; D possibly corresponds to TRBD1 (5 bases). Trimming shortened V by 3 bases and J by 4 bases, and 16 bases separated the two germline ends. Germline-derived CDR1 and CDR2 are SGHDN and FVKESK. CDR3 length: 15 amino acids. The full variable domain, rest sourced from reference TRBV14 and TRBJ2-7, is EAGVTQFPSHSVIEKGQTVTLRCDPISGHDNLYWYRRVMGKEIKFLLHFVKESKQDESGMPNNRFLAERTGGTYSTLKVQPAELEDSGVYFCASSQGLTVDYEQYFGPGTRLTVT.

This clonotype was seen more than once but under ten times. The genes are TRBV4-2 and TRBJ2-2; TRBD2 matches 12 bases. V shed 0 bases and J 4 bases; nucleotides not matched to a gene: 9. Germline loops: CDR1 LGHNA, CDR2 YNFKEQ. This CDR3 is built from 19 residues. The CDR3, as DNA: TGTGCCAGCAGCCAAGAAGGTCTAGCGGGAGGGCCCGGCACCGGGGAGCTGTTTTTT. Translating gives CASSQEGLAGGPGTGELFF.

The V gene is TRBV9, the J gene TRBJ1-5, with 9 nucleotides matching TRBD1. The length of the CDR3 is 16 residues. V shed 5 bases and J 6 bases; nucleotides not matched to a gene: 12. CDR1 and CDR2 from the germline V gene are SGDLS and YYNGEE. The CDR3 bases are TGTGCCAGCAGTTTAGATCCGGGACAGGGTTTTCAGCCCCAGCATTTT. This sequence encodes CASSLDPGQGFQPQHF. The full variable domain, rest sourced from reference TRBV9 and TRBJ1-5, is DSGVTQTPKHLITATGQRVTLRCSPRSGDLSVYWYQQSLDQGLQFLIQYYNGEERAKGNILERFSAQQFPDLHSELNLSSLELGDSALYFCASSLDPGQGFQPQHFGDGTRLSIL.

J is TRBJ2-3 and V is TRBV25-1; 11 bases map to TRBD2. CDR1 and CDR2 (germline): MGHDK, SYGVNS. Trimming took 4 bases from V and 0 from J; bases not matched to a gene: 15. The CDR3 has 20 residues. CDR3 DNA sequence: TGTGCCAGCAGTGCCTCACCGGGACTAGCGGAACTAATTAGCACAGATACGCAGTATTTT. The encoded protein is CASSASPGLAELISTDTQYF. The full variable domain, with the rest looked up from reference TRBV25-1 and TRBJ2-3, is EADIYQTPRYLVIGTGKKITLECSQTMGHDKMYWYQQDPGMELHLIHYSYGVNSTEKGDLSSESTVSRIRTEHFPLTLESARPSHTSQYLCASSASPGLAELISTDTQYFGPGTRLTVL.

Only one count was recorded for this clonotype. A read error may be the cause here, since a much bigger clone is one base away. This chain connects TRBV9 to TRBJ1-2, with a tentative D call TRBD1 (6 bases). CDR3 length equals 14 residues. CDR1 and CDR2 from the germline V gene are SGDLS and YYNGEE. V lost 3 bases and J lost 12, with 21 bases in between. CDR3 sequence: CASSAHRSAGVHTF. In nucleotides, the CDR3 is TGTGCCAGCAGCGCCCACCGATCGGCAGGGGTTCACACCTTC. The full variable domain, rest sourced from reference TRBV9 and TRBJ1-2, is DSGVTQTPKHLITATGQRVTLRCSPRSGDLSVYWYQQSLDQGLQFLIQYYNGEERAKGNILERFSAQQFPDLHSELNLSSLELGDSALYFCASSAHRSAGVHTFGSGTRLTVV.